These 20 T cell receptor beta chains originate from one sample sequenced in a study of blood T cell repertoires in COVID-19. The protocol was immunoSEQ multiplex PCR, while the TCRdb copy is restricted to in-frame clones and leaves out a portion. The repertoire consists of 150,000 to 200,000 clones, with roughly four fifths occurring once and the leading ten covering about 11%. Sample: PBMCs or T cells enriched from blood (not recorded which). The source is a man in his fifties or sixties who had recovered from COVID-19.

J is TRBJ2-1 and V is TRBV27, with 8 bases identical to TRBD2. Germline CDR1 reads MNHEY; CDR2 reads SMNVEV (reference sequence). The junction had 9 bases not matched to a gene; V was cut back by 8 bases and J by 6 bases. This CDR3 contains 14 residues. The CDR3 protein is CASRNGGVLNEQFF. The CDR3, as DNA: TGTGCCAGCCGGAACGGGGGGGTTCTCAATGAGCAGTTCTTC.

The J gene is TRBJ1-1, the V gene TRBV5-1; TRBD1 matches at 12 bases. The germline V gene encodes CDR1 SGHRS and CDR2 YFSETQ. The CDR3 is 16 residues long. V trimming: 4 bases; J trimming: 5 bases; junction bases outside the gene matches: 9. The CDR3 reads CASSPGTGGAETEAFF. The CDR3 DNA follows: TGCGCCAGCAGCCCCGGGACAGGGGGCGCGGAAACTGAAGCTTTCTTT.

The chain recombines TRBV30 with TRBJ1-2; D remains ambiguous. V lost 4 bases and J lost 8, with 23 bases in between. The length of the CDR3 is 15 residues. Germline V gene lookup returns CDR1 GTSNPN and CDR2 SVGIG (reference sequence). DNA for the CDR3: TGTGCCTGGACTGTCCGGGCGGGGAACTTGGCCGGCTACACCTTC. It yields the protein CAWTVRAGNLAGYTF.

The chain recombines TRBV5-1 with TRBJ1-6; possible D gene TRBD1, 5 bases. Germline V gives CDR1 SGHRS, CDR2 YFSETQ. CDR3 length equals 16 residues. The V end was cut by 5 bases, the J end by 3 bases, with 15 bases between. The CDR3 is CASRGEGQLYNSPLHF. The CDR3 DNA reads as TGCGCCAGCAGAGGGGAAGGACAACTCTATAATTCACCCCTCCACTTT.

The chain carries TRBV27 and TRBJ2-1; TRBD2 agrees at 11 bases. The CDR3 extends over 18 amino acids. The V and J ends lost 5 bases and 4 bases, in that order; junction bases with no gene match: 13. Germline V gene lookup returns CDR1 MNHEY and CDR2 SMNVEV (reference sequence). For the CDR3, the DNA is TGTGCCAGCAGTGGGGCTAGCGGGAGGATAGCGGGGTACAATGAGCAGTTCTTC. Protein: CASSGASGRIAGYNEQFF.

The chain is built from TRBV5-1 and TRBJ1-2; possible D gene TRBD1, 6 bases. CDR3 length: 17 amino acids. Trimming took 2 bases from V and 3 from J, leaving 20 bases between them. Germline assignment: CDR1 SGHRS and CDR2 YFSETQ. CDR3 bases: TGCGCCAGCAGCTTCAGACAAGCCAGGGGCTTTGACTATGGCTACACCTTC. Protein: CASSFRQARGFDYGYTF.

This chain links TRBV27 with TRBJ1-5; the match to TRBD1 covers 7 bases. Germline CDR1 reads MNHEY; CDR2 reads SMNVEV (reference sequence). V trimming: 5 bases; J trimming: 5 bases; junction bases outside the gene matches: 3. CDR3 length: 13 amino acids. The CDR3 bases are TGTGCCAGCAGTCTTGACAGGGATCAGCCCCAGCATTTT. It is translated as CASSLDRDQPQHF.

The chain combines TRBV7-3 with TRBJ2-1; possibly TRBD1 for D (6 bases). The CDR3 is made up of 16 amino acids. The ends were cut back, 5 bases at V and 0 bases at J, with 14 bases in the middle. Germline CDR1 reads SGHTA; CDR2 reads FQGTGA. The CDR3 nucleotides read TGTGCCAGCAGCCCACAGGGCGACAGCTCCTACAATGAGCAGTTCTTC. As protein: CASSPQGDSSYNEQFF.

This sequence joins TRBV6-5 and TRBJ2-1; 12 nucleotides match TRBD2. The CDR3 runs to 15 residues. Per the germline V gene, CDR1 is MNHEY and CDR2 is SVGAGI. Unmatched junction bases numbered 13, after V lost 6 bases and J lost 13 bases. The CDR3 here is CASSLNLAGGPSQFF. The CDR3 region has the DNA TGTGCCAGCAGCTTAAACCTAGCGGGAGGGCCGTCCCAGTTCTTC.

In its sample, this clone was seen a few times. V usage is TRBV6-1 and J usage is TRBJ1-2; 11 bases are shared with TRBD1. The CDR3 consists of 16 residues. Germline V gene data show CDR1 as MNHNS and CDR2 as SASEGT. J lost 5 bases, V lost 4 bases, and 9 bases had no gene match. CDR3 sequence (DNA): TGTGCCAGCAGTGTCATGAGGACAGGGGGCGGATATGGCTACACCTTC. Protein: CASSVMRTGGGYGYTF.

V is TRBV29-1 and J is TRBJ1-1; 9 nucleotides match TRBD1. The CDR3 covers 13 residues. Unmatched junction bases numbered 7, after V lost 7 bases and J lost 4 bases. Germline values: CDR1 SQVTM, CDR2 ANQGSEA. The CDR3 sequence: CSAEQGATTEAFF. The CDR3, as DNA: TGCAGCGCGGAACAGGGGGCGACCACTGAAGCTTTCTTT.

Only a few counts were recorded for this clone. CDR3 residues: CASSQPGLAGGPNTGELFF. The CDR3, as DNA: TGCGCCAGCAGCCAACCGGGACTAGCGGGGGGCCCGAACACCGGGGAGCTGTTTTTT. The chain carries TRBV5-1 and TRBJ2-2; TRBD2 matches 15 bases. Germline V gives CDR1 SGHRS, CDR2 YFSETQ. Trimming took 4 bases from V and 0 from J; bases not matched to a gene: 7. This CDR3 region has 19 residues.

The chain joins TRBV14 to TRBJ2-4; the D gene is possibly TRBD2 (5 bases). Germline V gives CDR1 SGHDN, CDR2 FVKESK. CDR3 length equals 18 residues. Between the trimmed V and J ends, which lost 0 bases and 2 bases, there was a span of 17 bases. CDR3 region: CASSQDHIGISPKNIQYF. DNA for the CDR3: TGTGCCAGCAGCCAAGACCATATCGGGATTTCGCCCAAAAACATTCAGTACTTC.

This clone was observed once. The chain is built from TRBV7-3 and TRBJ2-3; D is possibly TRBD2 (6 bases). Germline lookup yields CDR1 SGHTA and CDR2 FQGTGA. The CDR3 consists of 16 residues. Trimming removed 2 bases at V and 3 bases at J, with 15 bases between. CDR3 region: CASSLSGGVGTDTQYF. The DNA for the CDR3 is TGTGCCAGCAGCTTATCCGGCGGGGTAGGGACAGATACGCAGTATTTT.

The V and J genes are TRBV19 and TRBJ2-7, with TRBD1 identical over 7 bases. Germline-derived CDR1 and CDR2 are LNHDA and SQIVND (reference sequence). V lost 4 bases, J lost 4 bases, and 7 bases stayed unmatched. The CDR3 loop spans 14 amino acids. The CDR3 nucleotides are TGTGCCAGTAGTACCCCAGGGGGTGGTTACGAGCAGTACTTC. Translation: CASSTPGGGYEQYF.

The chain joins TRBV9 to TRBJ2-7; possibly TRBD1 for D (6 bases). The CDR3 has 15 amino acids. The V end lost 3 bases, the J end lost 2 bases, and 15 bases lay between the germline ends. Looked up from germline, CDR1 is SGDLS and CDR2 is YYNGEE. DNA for the CDR3: TGTGCCAGCAGCGCCGGGACACTGGGAACCTACGAGCAGTACTTC. This translates into CASSAGTLGTYEQYF.

The DNA of the CDR3 is TGCGCCAGCAGCTTCTGGGACACCGCAGATACGCAGTATTTT. This encodes CASSFWDTADTQYF. The chain links TRBV5-1 to TRBJ2-3, with D perhaps matching TRBD1 (6 bases). The CDR3 sequence is 14 residues long. CDR1 SGHRS and CDR2 YFSETQ come from the germline V gene. V lost 2 bases and J 4 bases, leaving 11 bases between the germline ends.

V and J are TRBV11-3 and TRBJ2-2, with 8 bases matching TRBD1. CDR3 length: 14 residues. Trimming removed 3 bases from V and 3 bases from J; junction bases left unmatched: 0. The germline CDR1 and CDR2 sequences are SGHNT and YENEEA. The CDR3: CASSLTGDTGELFF. For the CDR3, the DNA is TGTGCCAGCAGCTTGACAGGGGACACCGGGGAGCTGTTTTTT.

This clone has only a few counts. The genes are TRBV11-1 and TRBJ2-2; 9 bases line up with TRBD2. CDR3 size: 16 residues. V was pared by 2 bases and J by 7 bases, with 8 bases of the junction left unmatched. The germline gives CDR1 SGHAT, CDR2 FQDESV (reference sequence). The CDR3 DNA is TGTGCCAGCAGCTTATTTGCGGGAGGGCCTATCGGGGAGCTGTTTTTT. Translating gives CASSLFAGGPIGELFF.

The gene calls are TRBV29-1 and TRBJ1-1, with D tentatively TRBD1 (6 bases). This CDR3 contains 15 residues. Germline-derived CDR1 and CDR2 are SQVTM and ANQGSEA. V was shortened by 2 bases and J by 1 base, with 14 bases between the two germline ends. Here the CDR3 DNA reads TGCAGCGTTGAAATGGACAGTTTGGGGAACACTGAAGCTTTCTTT. It encodes CSVEMDSLGNTEAFF.